Below are 15 T cell receptor beta chains sequenced from a single sample in a study of blood T cell repertoires in COVID-19. Repertoires were generated with immunoSEQ multiplex PCR, while TCRdb's copy carries only in-frame clones and drops some. The sample records approximately 86,000 clones, approximately 90% being singletons. Sequences were obtained from peripheral blood. The receptors here all came from a man aged 45-65 years with acute or convalescent COVID-19.

This CDR3 is CASKQGGDEAFF. The CDR3 DNA reads as TGTGCCAGCAAACAAGGGGGCGATGAAGCTTTCTTT. The chain carries TRBV28 and TRBJ1-1; 7 bases map to TRBD1. From germline, CDR1 is MDHEN and CDR2 SYDVKM. CDR3 length: 12 amino acids. The V gene end was trimmed by 7 bases and the J gene end by 7 bases; junction bases not matched to a gene: 6. The full variable domain, with the rest looked up from reference TRBV28 and TRBJ1-1, is DVKVTQSSRYLVKRTGEKVFLECVQDMDHENMFWYRQDPGLGLRLIYFSYDVKMKEKGDIPEGYSVSREKKERFSLILESASTNQTSMYLCASKQGGDEAFFGQGTRLTVV.

The chain is built from TRBV11-2 and TRBJ1-2; D ambiguous. Trimming left V 5 bases short and J 2 bases short, with 12 bases between. The germline CDR1 and CDR2 sequences are SGHAT and FQNNGV. The CDR3 is made up of 14 amino acids. In nucleotides, the CDR3 is TGTGCCAGCAGCCCAAATTACGGGAACTATGGCTACACCTTC. Its protein product is CASSPNYGNYGYTF.

This chain uses TRBV25-1 with TRBJ2-7; D gene uncertain. Trimming shortened V by 8 bases and J by 2 bases, and 10 bases separated the two germline ends. This CDR3 is 12 amino acids long. The V gene's germline CDR1 is MGHDK and CDR2 SYGVNS. In DNA, the CDR3 is TGTGCCAGCGGCGGTGCCCCCTACGAGCAGTACTTC. This translates into CASGGAPYEQYF.

The chain combines TRBV6-6 with TRBJ1-5, with D hard to call. This CDR3 is 15 amino acids long. Per the germline V gene, CDR1 is MNHNY and CDR2 is SVGAGI (reference sequence). V shed 1 base and J shed 4 bases, with 11 bases lying between them. In nucleotides, the CDR3 is TGTGCCAGCAGTTACTTAGAACAGAGAAATCAGCCCCAGCATTTT. This translates into CASSYLEQRNQPQHF.

The genes are TRBV3-1 (or the pseudogene TRBV3-2) and TRBJ2-3, with a possible D match to TRBD2 (6 bases). CDR1 and CDR2 (germline): LGHDT, YNNKEL (reference sequence). CDR3 length: 15 residues. V lost 1 base to trimming and J lost 5 bases, with 13 bases between them. CDR3 bases: TGTGCCAGCAGCCAAGGGCTGGGGGGAGTAGATACGCAGTATTTT. This sequence encodes CASSQGLGGVDTQYF.

V gene TRBV6-6 combines with J gene TRBJ2-1; the match to TRBD2 covers 11 bases. Germline trimming cut 9 bases from V and 0 bases from J; bases unmatched to any gene: 4. The CDR3 is 15 residues long. Germline V lookup: CDR1 MNHNY, CDR2 SVGAGI (reference sequence). Written as DNA, the CDR3 is TGTGCCAGTACCCTAGCGGGGGGCTCCTACAATGAGCAGTTCTTC. It codes for CASTLAGGSYNEQFF.

This chain connects TRBV7-8 to TRBJ2-5; 10 positions match TRBD1. Per germline, CDR1 SGHVS and CDR2 FQNEAQ. The V and J ends lost 5 bases and 4 bases, in that order; junction bases with no gene match: 1. The CDR3 is 13 amino acids. This CDR3 reads CASSGDRGETQYF. CDR3 coding DNA: TGTGCCAGCAGCGGGGACAGGGGAGAGACCCAGTACTTC.

This chain links TRBV28 with TRBJ1-1, with 7 bases matching TRBD1. Looked up from germline, CDR1 is MDHEN and CDR2 is SYDVKM. CDR3 length: 15 residues. Trimming took 3 bases from V and 4 from J; bases not matched to a gene: 8. In DNA, the CDR3 is TGTGCCAGCAGTTTGAAAGGGGGCATCGGCACTGAAGCTTTCTTT. This translates into CASSLKGGIGTEAFF.

V and J are TRBV11-2 and TRBJ2-7, with D maybe TRBD2 (6 bases). CDR1 is SGHAT, CDR2 FQNNGV, per germline. This CDR3 is built from 13 residues. The CDR3 is CATEVAASYEQYF. Here the CDR3 DNA reads TGTGCAACCGAGGTAGCGGCCTCCTACGAGCAGTACTTC.

This chain joins TRBV2 and TRBJ1-1; 7 nucleotides agree with TRBD1. The CDR3 spans 14 residues. J gave up 5 bases and V 8 bases, and 11 bases lay outside the gene matches. From germline, CDR1 is SNHLY and CDR2 FYNNEI. CDR3 coding DNA: TGTGCCAGCGGCCGGGACAGTCCCATGACTGAAGCTTTCTTT. As protein: CASGRDSPMTEAFF.

This sequence joins TRBV6-4 and TRBJ1-2, with D hard to call. The V and J ends lost 7 bases and 0 bases respectively, with 9 bases between them. Germline lookup yields CDR1 MRHNA and CDR2 SNTAGT. The CDR3 extends over 13 amino acids. The chain's CDR3 is CASIGRSNYGYTF. The CDR3 DNA sequence: TGTGCCAGCATCGGGAGATCTAACTATGGCTACACCTTC.

The V call is TRBV4-1, the J call TRBJ2-7, with 9 bases matching TRBD1. The V segment lost 3 bases and the J segment 5 bases; nucleotides outside the gene matches: 8. Germline V CDR1 and CDR2: MGHRA, YSYEKL. The CDR3 totals 15 residues. CDR3 sequence: CASSQLGQGRDEQYF. DNA for the CDR3: TGCGCCAGCAGCCAGTTGGGACAGGGAAGGGACGAGCAGTACTTC.

The chain employs TRBV19 and TRBJ1-3, with TRBD1 identical over 8 bases. The V segment lost 5 bases and the J segment 2 bases; nucleotides outside the gene matches: 5. The length of the CDR3 is 15 residues. The germline V gene encodes CDR1 LNHDA and CDR2 SQIVND (reference sequence). CDR3 sequence (DNA): TGTGCCAGTAGTTCACAGGGGGGTACTGGAAACACCATATATTTT. Its translation is CASSSQGGTGNTIYF.

The chain couples TRBV4-2 to TRBJ2-3, with D maybe TRBD2 (6 bases). CDR3 length: 15 residues. Trimming stripped 0 bases from V and 2 bases from J, with 9 bases between. Germline assignment: CDR1 LGHNA and CDR2 YNFKEQ. The DNA of the CDR3 is TGTGCCAGCAGCCAAGAGGTACTAGCCACAGATACGCAGTATTTT. This translates into CASSQEVLATDTQYF.

The chain is built from TRBV5-4 and TRBJ1-1; possibly TRBD1 for D (6 bases). Germline CDR1 is SGHNT and CDR2 is YYREEE (reference sequence). The CDR3 length is 13 residues. Trimming stripped 0 bases from V and 6 bases from J, with 9 bases between. The DNA for the CDR3 is TGTGCCAGCAGCTTGGACAGGGACCCTGAAGCTTTCTTT. Protein sequence: CASSLDRDPEAFF.